This TCR beta chain emerged from a study of cytomegalovirus exposure and HLA in healthy donors. The PCR ran on 60 Vbeta and 13 Jbeta primers. Sequencing used immunoSEQ multiplex PCR; TCRdb keeps in-frame clones, though not all of them. This table holds tens of thousands of clones, roughly 67% found once. The length of the CDR3 is 16 residues. Per the germline V gene, CDR1 is SGDLS and CDR2 is YYNGEE. V dropped 2 bases and J dropped 1; count of bases not matched to a gene: 6. The sequencing sample was made of PBMCs. The J gene is TRBJ1-2, the V gene TRBV9, with 9 bases identical to TRBD1. This clonotype originated in a human donor in good health. CDR3 bases: TGTGCCAGCAGCGTTCTCGGACAGGGGCTTAACTATGGCTACACCTTC. This codes for CASSVLGQGLNYGYTF.